The 3 T cell receptor beta chains reported below all come from one sample, sequenced in a study of OX40 agonist ivuxolimab in advanced cancers. Assay used: immunoSEQ multiplex PCR; TCRdb lists only in-frame clones, some missing. This table holds about 89,000 clones, approximately 86% found once. The material sequenced was CD4+ or CD8+ T cells sorted from blood, taken in a trial of the OX40 agonist ivuxolimab. The receptors were gathered from an adult with an advanced solid tumor such as melanoma, head and neck, liver or kidney cancer.

This rearrangement joins TRBV7-8 to TRBJ2-3; tentatively, D is TRBD2 (5 bases). CDR1 and CDR2 from the germline V gene are SGHVS and FQNEAQ. The CDR3 runs to 15 residues. The germline V and J ends were trimmed by 3 bases and 2 bases, with 12 bases remaining between them. The CDR3 nucleotides read TGTGCCAGCAGCTTTCCCGGGGTAAACACAGATACGCAGTATTTT. As protein: CASSFPGVNTDTQYF.

The rearrangement joins TRBV6-1 to TRBJ1-2, with D possibly matching TRBD1 (5 bases). This CDR3 is 13 amino acids long. Germline loops: CDR1 MNHNS, CDR2 SASEGT. Trimming cost V 3 bases and J 2 bases, with 7 bases left between them. CDR3 residues: CASSERGNYGYTF. DNA for the CDR3: TGTGCCAGCAGTGAGCGGGGGAACTATGGCTACACCTTC.

The genes are TRBV13 and TRBJ2-3, with D maybe TRBD1 (5 bases). V lost 5 bases and J lost 2, with 11 bases in between. The germline V gene encodes CDR1 PRHDT and CDR2 FYEKMQ (reference sequence). The CDR3 covers 14 residues. The CDR3 nucleotides are TGTGCCAGCAGCGACCGACAGTCCACAGATACGCAGTATTTT. It specifies CASSDRQSTDTQYF.